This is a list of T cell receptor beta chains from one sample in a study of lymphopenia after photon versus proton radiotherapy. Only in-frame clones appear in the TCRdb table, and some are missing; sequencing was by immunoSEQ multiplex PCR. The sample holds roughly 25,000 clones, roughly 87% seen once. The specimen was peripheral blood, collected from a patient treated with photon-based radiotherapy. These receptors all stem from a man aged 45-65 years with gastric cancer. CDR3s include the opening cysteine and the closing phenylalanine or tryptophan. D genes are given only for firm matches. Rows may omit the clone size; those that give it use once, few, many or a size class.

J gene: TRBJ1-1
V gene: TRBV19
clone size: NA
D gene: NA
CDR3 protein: CASSDQMNTEAFF
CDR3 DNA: TGTGCCAGTAGCGATCAAATGAACACTGAAGCTTTCTTT

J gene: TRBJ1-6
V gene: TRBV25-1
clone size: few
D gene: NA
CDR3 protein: CASAGVYNSPLHF
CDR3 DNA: TGTGCCAGCGCAGGGGTCTATAATTCACCCCTCCACTTT

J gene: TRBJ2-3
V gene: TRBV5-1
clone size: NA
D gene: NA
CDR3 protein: CASSLAAGGTDTQYF
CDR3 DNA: TGCGCCAGCAGCTTGGCGGCAGGAGGGACAGATACGCAGTATTTT

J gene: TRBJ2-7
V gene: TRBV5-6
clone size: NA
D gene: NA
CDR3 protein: CASSWPGLYEQYF
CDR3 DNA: TGTGCCAGCAGCTGGCCAGGGCTCTACGAGCAGTACTTC

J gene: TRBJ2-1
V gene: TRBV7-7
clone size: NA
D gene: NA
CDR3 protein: CASSLGAQPGVGEQFF
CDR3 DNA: TGTGCCAGCAGCTTAGGTGCACAACCAGGGGTCGGTGAGCAGTTCTTC

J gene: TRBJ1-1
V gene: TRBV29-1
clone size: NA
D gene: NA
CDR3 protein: CSGVDSQAFF
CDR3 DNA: TGCAGCGGTGTGGACAGTCAAGCTTTCTTT

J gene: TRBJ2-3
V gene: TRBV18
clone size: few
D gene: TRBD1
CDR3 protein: CASSPEDRGTDTQYF
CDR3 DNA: TGTGCCAGCTCACCTGAGGACAGGGGAACAGATACGCAGTATTTT

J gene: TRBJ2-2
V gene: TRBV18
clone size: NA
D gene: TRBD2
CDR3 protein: CASSPWTSGGFSIPGELFF
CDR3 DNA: TGTGCCAGCTCACCCTGGACTAGCGGGGGGTTCTCCATTCCCGGGGAGCTGTTTTTT

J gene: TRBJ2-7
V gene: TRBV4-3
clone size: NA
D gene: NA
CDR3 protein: CASSQDGGSYEQYF
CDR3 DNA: TGCGCCAGCAGCCAAGACGGGGGCTCCTACGAGCAGTACTTC

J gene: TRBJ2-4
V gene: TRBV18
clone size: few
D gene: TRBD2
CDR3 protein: CASGPGGAKNIQYF
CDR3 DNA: TGTGCCAGCGGACCGGGAGGAGCCAAAAACATTCAGTACTTC

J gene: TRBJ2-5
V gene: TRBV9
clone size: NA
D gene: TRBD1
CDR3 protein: CASSATGVQTQYF
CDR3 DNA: TGTGCCAGCAGCGCAACAGGGGTTCAGACCCAGTACTTC

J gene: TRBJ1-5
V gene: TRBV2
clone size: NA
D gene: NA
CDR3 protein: CASSERGVSNQPQHF
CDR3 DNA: TGTGCCAGCAGTGAAAGGGGTGTGAGCAATCAGCCCCAGCATTTT

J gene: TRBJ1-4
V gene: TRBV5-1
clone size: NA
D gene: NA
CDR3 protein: CASSHPGTGNEKLFF
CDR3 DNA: TGCGCCAGCAGCCACCCCGGGACGGGCAATGAAAAACTGTTTTTT

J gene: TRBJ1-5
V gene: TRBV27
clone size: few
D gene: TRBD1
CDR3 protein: CASPRGDQPQHF
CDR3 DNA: TGTGCCAGCCCCAGGGGGGATCAGCCCCAGCATTTT

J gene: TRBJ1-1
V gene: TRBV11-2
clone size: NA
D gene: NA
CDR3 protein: CASSLKYGGSLNTEAFF
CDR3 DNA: TGTGCCAGCAGCTTAAAATATGGGGGCTCGTTGAACACTGAAGCTTTCTTT

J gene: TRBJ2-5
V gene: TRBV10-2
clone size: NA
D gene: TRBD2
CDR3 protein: CASSEFGLAGGETQYF
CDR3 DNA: TGCGCCAGCAGTGAGTTCGGACTAGCGGGGGGAGAGACCCAGTACTTC

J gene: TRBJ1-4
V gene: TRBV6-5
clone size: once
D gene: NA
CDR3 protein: CASRPTTENEKLFF
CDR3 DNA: TGTGCCAGCAGGCCGACGACAGAAAATGAAAAACTGTTTTTT

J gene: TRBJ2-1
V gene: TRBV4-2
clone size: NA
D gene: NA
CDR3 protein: CASSQDRRDNEQFF
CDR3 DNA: TGTGCCAGCAGCCAAGATAGGAGGGACAATGAGCAGTTCTTC

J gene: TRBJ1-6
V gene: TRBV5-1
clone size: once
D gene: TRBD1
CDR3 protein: CASSYGQGNSPLHF
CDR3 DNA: TGCGCCAGCAGCTATGGACAGGGGAATTCACCCCTCCACTTT

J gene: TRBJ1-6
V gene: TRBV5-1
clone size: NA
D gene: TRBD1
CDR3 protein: CASSLVTGGSSYNSPLHF
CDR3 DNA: TGCGCCAGCAGCTTGGTGACAGGGGGCAGCTCCTATAATTCACCCCTCCACTTT

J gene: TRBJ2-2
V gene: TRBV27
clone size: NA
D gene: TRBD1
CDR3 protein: CASSPYTDRGSGELFF
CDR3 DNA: TGTGCCAGCAGCCCCTATACAGACAGGGGATCAGGGGAGCTGTTTTTT

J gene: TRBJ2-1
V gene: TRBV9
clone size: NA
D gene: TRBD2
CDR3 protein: CASSVAGRGGTYNEQFF
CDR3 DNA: TGTGCCAGCAGCGTAGCTGGGCGGGGGGGTACCTACAATGAGCAGTTCTTC

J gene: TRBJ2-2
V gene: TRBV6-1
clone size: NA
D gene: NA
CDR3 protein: CASSAILNTGELFF
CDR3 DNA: TGTGCCAGCAGTGCTATCTTGAACACCGGGGAGCTGTTTTTT

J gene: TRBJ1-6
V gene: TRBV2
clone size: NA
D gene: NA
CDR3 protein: CTSSDLGNSPLHF
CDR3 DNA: TGTACCAGCAGTGATTTGGGTAATTCACCCCTCCACTTT

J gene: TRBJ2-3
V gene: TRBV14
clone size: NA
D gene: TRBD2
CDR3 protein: CASSLAGGNTQYF
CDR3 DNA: TGTGCCAGCAGCCTAGCGGGTGGAAATACGCAGTATTTT

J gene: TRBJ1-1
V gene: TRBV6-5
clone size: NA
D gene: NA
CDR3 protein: CASSYGRALEAFF
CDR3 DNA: TGTGCCAGCAGTTACGGCAGGGCCCTTGAAGCTTTCTTT

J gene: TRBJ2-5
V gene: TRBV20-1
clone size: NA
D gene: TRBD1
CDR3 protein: CSISGQKAYF
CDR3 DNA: TGCAGCATATCGGGACAGAAGGCTTACTTC

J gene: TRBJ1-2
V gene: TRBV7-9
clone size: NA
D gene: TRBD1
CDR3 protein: CASSLGQGQGGYTF
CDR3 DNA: TGTGCCAGCAGCCTGGGACAGGGGCAGGGGGGCTACACCTTC

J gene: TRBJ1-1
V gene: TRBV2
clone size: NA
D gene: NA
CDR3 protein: CASTPWGVQAFF
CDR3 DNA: TGTGCCAGCACCCCCTGGGGGGTCCAAGCTTTCTTT

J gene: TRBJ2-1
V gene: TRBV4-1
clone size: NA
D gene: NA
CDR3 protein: CASSLDGEQFF
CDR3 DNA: TGCGCCAGCAGCCTGGACGGTGAGCAGTTCTTC

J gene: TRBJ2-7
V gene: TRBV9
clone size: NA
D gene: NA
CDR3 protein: CASSVEPNSYEQYF
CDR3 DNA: TGTGCCAGCAGCGTTGAGCCCAACTCCTACGAGCAGTACTTC

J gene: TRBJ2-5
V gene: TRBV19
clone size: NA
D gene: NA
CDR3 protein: CASSVSTGPETQYF
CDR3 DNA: TGTGCCAGTAGTGTCTCGACAGGCCCAGAGACCCAGTACTTC

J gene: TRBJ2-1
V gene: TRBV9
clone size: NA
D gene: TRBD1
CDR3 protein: CASSVGGQGVHEQFF
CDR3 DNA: TGTGCCAGCAGCGTAGGGGGACAGGGGGTCCATGAGCAGTTCTTC

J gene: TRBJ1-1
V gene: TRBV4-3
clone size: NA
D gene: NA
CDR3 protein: CASSQEITGFPEAFF
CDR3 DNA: TGCGCCAGCAGCCAAGAAATAACAGGGTTCCCTGAAGCTTTCTTT

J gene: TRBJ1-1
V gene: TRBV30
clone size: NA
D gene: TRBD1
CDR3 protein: CAWSPGTANTEAFF
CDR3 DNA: TGTGCCTGGAGCCCCGGGACAGCGAACACTGAAGCTTTCTTT

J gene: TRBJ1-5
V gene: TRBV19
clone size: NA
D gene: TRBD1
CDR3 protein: CASSIFRVTGGNQPQHF
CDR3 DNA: TGTGCCAGTAGTATCTTCAGAGTGACAGGGGGCAATCAGCCCCAGCATTTT

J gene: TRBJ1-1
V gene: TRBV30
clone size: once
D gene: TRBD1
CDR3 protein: CAWGTGVDTEAFF
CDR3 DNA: TGTGCCTGGGGGACAGGGGTCGACACTGAAGCTTTCTTT

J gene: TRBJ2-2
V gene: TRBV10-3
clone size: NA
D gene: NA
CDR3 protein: CAGGMNTGELFF
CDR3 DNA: TGTGCCGGGGGGATGAACACCGGGGAGCTGTTTTTT

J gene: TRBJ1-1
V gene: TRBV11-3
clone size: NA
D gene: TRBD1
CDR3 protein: CASSYAGQGEAFF
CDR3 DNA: TGTGCCAGCAGCTATGCGGGACAGGGTGAAGCTTTCTTT

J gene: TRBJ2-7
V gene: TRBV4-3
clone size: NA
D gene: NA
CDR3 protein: CASSPRWETRIQSSYEQYF
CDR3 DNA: TGCGCCAGCAGCCCCCGATGGGAGACTAGAATCCAGAGCTCCTACGAGCAGTACTTC

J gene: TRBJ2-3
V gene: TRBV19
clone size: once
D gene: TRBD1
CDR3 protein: CASSIMGQGRSDTQYF
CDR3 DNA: TGTGCCAGTAGTATTATGGGACAGGGTCGGTCAGATACGCAGTATTTT

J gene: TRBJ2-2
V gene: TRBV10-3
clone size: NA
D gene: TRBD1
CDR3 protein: CATTPDRANTGELFF
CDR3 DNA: TGTGCCACCACACCGGACAGGGCGAACACCGGGGAGCTGTTTTTT

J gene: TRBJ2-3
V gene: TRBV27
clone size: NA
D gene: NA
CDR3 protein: CASRPMSLADTQYF
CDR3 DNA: TGTGCCAGCAGACCTATGAGCCTGGCAGATACGCAGTATTTT

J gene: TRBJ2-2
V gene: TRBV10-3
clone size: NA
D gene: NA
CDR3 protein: CAISRTGELFF
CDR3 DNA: TGTGCCATCAGTCGGACGGGGGAGCTGTTTTTT

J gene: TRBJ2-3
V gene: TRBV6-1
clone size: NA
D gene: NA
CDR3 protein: CASTSTDTQYF
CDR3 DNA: TGTGCCAGCACTAGTACAGATACGCAGTATTTT

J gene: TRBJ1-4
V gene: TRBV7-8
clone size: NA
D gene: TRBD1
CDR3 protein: CASSFGTVATNEKLFF
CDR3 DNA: TGTGCCAGCAGCTTTGGGACAGTTGCAACTAATGAAAAACTGTTTTTT

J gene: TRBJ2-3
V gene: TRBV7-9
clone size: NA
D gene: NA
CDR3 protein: CASSLADTDTQYF
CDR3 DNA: TGTGCCAGCAGCTTAGCAGACACAGATACGCAGTATTTT

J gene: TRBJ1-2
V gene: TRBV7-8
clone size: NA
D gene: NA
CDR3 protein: CASSLYELPKAGYTF
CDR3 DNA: TGTGCCAGCAGCTTATATGAACTCCCCAAGGCTGGCTACACCTTC

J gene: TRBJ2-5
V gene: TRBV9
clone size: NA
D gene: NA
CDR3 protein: CASSVAGGAFQETQYF
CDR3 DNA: TGTGCCAGCAGCGTAGCTGGGGGAGCCTTCCAAGAGACCCAGTACTTC

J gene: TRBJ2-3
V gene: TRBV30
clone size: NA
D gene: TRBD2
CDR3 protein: CAWSVASGGDTQYF
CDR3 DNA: TGTGCCTGGAGTGTGGCTAGCGGGGGGGATACGCAGTATTTT

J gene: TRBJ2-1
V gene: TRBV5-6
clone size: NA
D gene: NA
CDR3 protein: CASSFPPSQPELFF
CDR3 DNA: TGTGCCAGCAGCTTTCCCCCTTCTCAGCCCGAGTTGTTCTTC

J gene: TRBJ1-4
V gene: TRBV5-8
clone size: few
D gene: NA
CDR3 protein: CASSGTTRGKLFF
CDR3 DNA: TGTGCCAGCAGTGGGACGACCCGGGGAAAACTGTTTTTT

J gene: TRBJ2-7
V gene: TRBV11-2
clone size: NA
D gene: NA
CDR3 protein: CASSLERGPYEQYF
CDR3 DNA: TGTGCCAGCAGCTTAGAGCGGGGCCCCTACGAGCAGTACTTC

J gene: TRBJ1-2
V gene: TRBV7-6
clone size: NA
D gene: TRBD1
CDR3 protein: CASSLAPPGQGAGGYTF
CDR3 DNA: TGTGCCAGCAGCTTAGCGCCTCCGGGACAGGGGGCAGGCGGCTACACCTTC

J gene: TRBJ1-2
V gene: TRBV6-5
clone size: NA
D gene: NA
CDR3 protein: CASSLGQQGYGYTF
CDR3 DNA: TGTGCCAGCAGTCTGGGACAACAGGGTTATGGCTACACCTTC

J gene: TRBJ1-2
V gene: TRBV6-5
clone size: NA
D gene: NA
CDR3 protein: CASSYVGGGGYGYTF
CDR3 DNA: TGTGCCAGCAGTTACGTCGGGGGCGGGGGCTATGGCTACACCTTC

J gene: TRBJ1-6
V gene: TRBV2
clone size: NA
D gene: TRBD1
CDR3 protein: CASSGKGQGASPLHF
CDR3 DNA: TGTGCCAGCAGCGGTAAAGGACAGGGGGCTTCACCCCTCCACTTT